The 18 T cell receptor beta chains listed next were all sequenced from one sample in a study of blood T cell repertoires in COVID-19. Generated by immunoSEQ multiplex PCR, the TCRdb table keeps only in-frame clones and is missing some. Of 110,000 or so clones listed, about 88% are singletons. Sequencing was carried out using peripheral blood. The source of these receptors is a man aged 35-49 years with acute or convalescent COVID-19.

The V call is TRBV7-8, the J call TRBJ2-7; 8 positions match TRBD1. The CDR3 consists of 16 residues. After removal of 3 bases from V and 4 bases from J, the junction contained 11 bases not matched to a gene. Per germline, CDR1 SGHVS and CDR2 FQNEAQ. CDR3 sequence reads: CASSLAIGQGRYEQYF. The CDR3 coding sequence is TGTGCCAGCAGCTTGGCGATAGGACAGGGTCGGTACGAGCAGTACTTC.

The sample holds a few counts of this clone. The chain links TRBV4-3 to TRBJ1-3; 9 nucleotides line up with TRBD1. The CDR3 is made up of 16 amino acids. After removal of 5 bases from V and 0 bases from J, the junction contained 5 bases not matched to a gene. Germline CDR1 LGHNA, CDR2 YSLEER. As DNA, the CDR3 is TGCGCCAGCAGCTCCGGACAGGGGTACTCTGGAAACACCATATATTTT. Translating it yields CASSSGQGYSGNTIYF.

This clone appeared a single time. This chain links TRBV4-3 with TRBJ1-6, with D perhaps TRBD1 (5 bases). Germline values: CDR1 LGHNA, CDR2 YSLEER. The CDR3 extends over 16 amino acids. V was trimmed by 0 bases and J by 8 bases, leaving 14 bases between them. CDR3 DNA: TGCGCCAGCAGCCAAGATCAGGTGGAGGGACATTCACCCCTCCACTTT. It translates to CASSQDQVEGHSPLHF.

The CDR3 coding sequence is TGCAGCGTTGGGTTTGGGGGGGGCTACAATGAGCAGTTCTTC. This gives the protein CSVGFGGGYNEQFF. The V call is TRBV29-1, the J call TRBJ2-1; TRBD2 aligns across 7 bases. The CDR3 has 14 residues. Germline-derived CDR1 and CDR2 are SQVTM and ANQGSEA. After removal of 4 bases from V and 3 bases from J, the junction contained 6 bases not matched to a gene.

The CDR3 nucleotides are TGCAGTGCTAGAGAGGAGACGCAGTATTTT. It yields the protein CSAREETQYF. The V gene is TRBV20-1, the J gene TRBJ2-3; D gene uncertain. Trimming removed 0 bases at V and 9 bases at J, with 4 bases between. This CDR3 spans 10 amino acids. Germline V gives CDR1 DFQATT, CDR2 SNEGSKA (reference sequence).

This chain links TRBV5-4 with TRBJ1-6, with a possible D match to TRBD1 (6 bases). The CDR3 consists of 13 residues. Germline V gene sequence: CDR1 SGHNT, CDR2 YYREEE (reference sequence). Trimming removed 2 bases from V and 7 bases from J, with 7 bases in between. The CDR3 DNA reads TGTGCCAGCAGCTTCGGACAGAATTCACCCCTCCACTTT. Residues: CASSFGQNSPLHF.

The V and J genes are TRBV24-1 and TRBJ2-4; 9 nucleotides line up with TRBD1. The CDR3 is made up of 16 amino acids. CDR1 and CDR2 (germline): KGHDR, SFDVKD. The J segment lost 6 bases and the V segment lost 4 bases, leaving 9 bases of the junction unmatched. The CDR3 DNA follows: TGTGCCACCAGTGACTATAGCGCGGGACAGGGAAACATTCAGTACTTC. It specifies CATSDYSAGQGNIQYF.

J is TRBJ2-2 and V is TRBV30; D is uncertain. The CDR3 extends over 13 amino acids. Looked up from germline, CDR1 is GTSNPN and CDR2 is SVGIG (reference sequence). The V end was cut by 0 bases, the J end by 7 bases, with 9 bases between. The chain's CDR3 is CAWSVSFLGELFF. DNA for the CDR3: TGTGCCTGGAGTGTCTCTTTCCTCGGGGAGCTGTTTTTT.

The chain carries TRBV5-5 and TRBJ2-7; no definite D call. Trimming took off 0 bases at V and 0 bases at J, with 13 bases between the two ends. The CDR3 totals 16 residues. Germline V gene lookup returns CDR1 SGHKS and CDR2 YYEKEE (reference sequence). The CDR3 bases are TGTGCCAGCAGCTTGGCCGTCGGTTTTAGCTCCTACGAGCAGTACTTC. Its protein is CASSLAVGFSSYEQYF. Based on the CDR3 plus reference TRBV5-5 and TRBJ2-7, the full variable domain is DAGVTQSPTHLIKTRGQQVTLRCSPISGHKSVSWYQQVLGQGPQFIFQYYEKEERGRGNFPDRFSARQFPNYSSELNVNALLLGDSALYLCASSLAVGFSSYEQYFGPGTRLTVT.

Only a few counts were recorded for this clone. This chain links TRBV5-4 with TRBJ2-7, with a tentative D call TRBD2 (7 bases). Germline CDR1 reads SGHNT; CDR2 reads YYREEE (reference sequence). The CDR3 is 16 residues long. V was shortened by 4 bases and J by 5 bases, with 22 bases between the two germline ends. This chain's CDR3 is CASSPAAGAGVNEQYF. CDR3 sequence (DNA): TGTGCCAGCAGCCCCGCGGCGGGGGCGGGGGTAAACGAGCAGTACTTC. The full variable domain, with the rest looked up from reference TRBV5-4 and TRBJ2-7, is ETGVTQSPTHLIKTRGQQVTLRCSSQSGHNTVSWYQQALGQGPQFIFQYYREEENGRGNFPPRFSGLQFPNYSSELNVNALELDDSALYLCASSPAAGAGVNEQYFGPGTRLTVT.

This chain uses TRBV30 with TRBJ2-7; no clear D. Between the trimmed V and J ends, which lost 0 bases and 6 bases, there was a span of 9 bases. This CDR3 is built from 12 residues. CDR1 is GTSNPN, CDR2 SVGIG, per germline (reference sequence). The CDR3 sequence: CAWSVLFGEQYF. In nucleotides, the CDR3 is TGTGCCTGGAGTGTGTTGTTCGGCGAGCAGTACTTC.

The chain combines TRBV4-1 with TRBJ2-4; D unclear. This CDR3 spans 15 amino acids. V lost 0 bases and J lost 6, with 12 bases in between. Germline assignment: CDR1 MGHRA and CDR2 YSYEKL. In DNA, the CDR3 is TGCGCCAGCAGCCAAGAAACTGGGTCGGGAAACATTCAGTACTTC. This gives the protein CASSQETGSGNIQYF.

This chain links TRBV6-6 with TRBJ1-1; 7 positions match TRBD1. V dropped 7 bases and J dropped 5; count of bases not matched to a gene: 7. CDR1 and CDR2 (germline): MNHNY, SVGAGI (reference sequence). There are 13 residues in the CDR3. The CDR3 coding sequence is TGTGCCAGCAATCCGACAGGGCGAACTGAAGCTTTCTTT. Its protein is CASNPTGRTEAFF.

The chain combines TRBV6-5 with TRBJ1-2, with a tentative D call TRBD1 (6 bases). Per the germline V gene, CDR1 is MNHEY and CDR2 is SVGAGI. V was trimmed by 3 bases and J by 5 bases, leaving 19 bases between them. This CDR3 has 16 residues. CDR3 loop: CASSYIRTGGGYGYTF. DNA of the CDR3: TGTGCCAGCAGTTATATCCGGACGGGGGGCGGGTATGGCTACACCTTC.

J is TRBJ2-3 and V is TRBV7-2, with D perhaps matching TRBD2 (5 bases). Germline CDR1 SGHTA, CDR2 FQGNSA. Trimming stripped 1 base from V and 6 bases from J, with 8 bases between. The CDR3 has 13 residues. The CDR3 DNA reads TGTGCCAGCAGCTTAGTAACGGGGGATACGCAGTATTTT. Protein product: CASSLVTGDTQYF. Supplemented by reference TRBV7-2 and TRBJ2-3, the full variable domain reads GAGVSQSPSNKVTEKGKDVELRCDPISGHTALYWYRQSLGQGLEFLIYFQGNSAPDKSGLPSDRFSAERTGGSVSTLTIQRTQQEDSAVYLCASSLVTGDTQYFGPGTRLTVL.

The chain couples TRBV18 to TRBJ2-7; tentative D call: TRBD2 (5 bases). The CDR3 has 14 residues. CDR1 is KGHSH and CDR2 is LQKENI in the germline V gene. V was clipped by 3 bases and J by 3 bases, with 12 bases between them. CDR3 nucleotides: TGTGCCAGCTCACCCGCAGGAGGAGTCTACGAGCAGTACTTC. This sequence encodes CASSPAGGVYEQYF.

This chain uses TRBV13 with TRBJ1-2, with D perhaps matching TRBD1 (5 bases). The CDR3 is 15 amino acids. V gave up 4 bases and J gave up 2 bases, with 14 bases separating them. The germline V gene has CDR1 PRHDT and CDR2 FYEKMQ (reference sequence). CDR3 DNA sequence: TGTGCCAGCAGCTCAGACAGTTATGGGAACTATGGCTACACCTTC. Translating it yields CASSSDSYGNYGYTF.

The chain recombines TRBV14 with TRBJ2-3; 12 nucleotides match TRBD1. The CDR3 is made up of 19 amino acids. V was pared by 3 bases and J by 3 bases, with 13 bases of the junction left unmatched. Germline CDR1 SGHDN, CDR2 FVKESK. In nucleotides, the CDR3 is TGTGCCAGCAGCCACTACCGGGACAGGGGGCCGGGAGAGACAGATACGCAGTATTTT. Translating it yields CASSHYRDRGPGETDTQYF.